Each of the 30 T cell receptor beta chains below was sequenced from the same sample in a study of CD8+CD57+ T cells in acquired aplastic anemia. All sequencing subjects had displayed CD8+CD57+ cell expansion on flow cytometry. Profiling that covered TCR beta VDJ and CDR3 relied on genomic DNA as its template. In TCRdb, the reads were re-called with MiXCR into one record per CDR3 protein. This sample has roughly 98,000 distinct CDR3 sequences, with 65% to 70% found just once. Sequenced material: sorted CD4+, CD8+, or CD8+CD57+ T cells (not recorded which) from PBMCs. All receptors derive from a human donor with aplastic anemia.

The chain has TRBV5-1 and TRBJ2-3, with TRBD1 as a possible D gene (6 bases). CDR3 size: 16 residues. CDR1 is SGHRS and CDR2 is YFSETQ in the germline V gene. V was cut by 0 bases and J by 3 bases, with 14 bases left in between. In nucleotides, the CDR3 is TGCGCCAGCAGCTTGGGGACAGCGTGGGAAACAGATACGCAGTATTTT. This encodes CASSLGTAWETDTQYF.

The rearrangement joins TRBV12-3 or TRBV12-4 to TRBJ1-3; D gene ambiguous. The CDR3 contains 14 residues. The ends were cut back, 2 bases at V and 3 bases at J, with 8 bases in the middle. The CDR3 region is CASSLRGYGNTIYF. The CDR3 DNA follows: TGTGCCAGCAGTTTACGAGGGTATGGAAACACCATATATTTT.

The chain carries TRBV29-1 and TRBJ1-6, with TRBD1 matching 9 bases. The CDR3 is 15 residues long. CDR1 and CDR2 (germline): SQVTM, ANQGSEA. Losses at the gene ends were 3 bases for V and 10 bases for J; bases not matched to a gene: 10. Here the CDR3 DNA reads TGCAGCGTTGAGGATCCGGGACAGGGTGAATCACCCCTCCACTTT. Encoded protein: CSVEDPGQGESPLHF.

The V gene is TRBV20-1, the J gene TRBJ2-1, with D perhaps being TRBD1 or TRBD2 (7 bases each). This CDR3 spans 16 amino acids. V was pared by 1 base and J by 3 bases, with 16 bases between. CDR1 is DFQATT and CDR2 is SNEGSKA in the germline V gene (reference sequence). CDR3 protein: CSARALGGGLYNEQFF. In nucleotides, the CDR3 is TGCAGTGCTAGAGCCCTGGGAGGGGGCCTCTACAATGAGCAGTTCTTC.

This clonotype was seen only a few times. The chain couples TRBV20-1 to TRBJ2-7; TRBD2 matches at 15 bases. The CDR3 is 17 amino acids. The germline V gene encodes CDR1 DFQATT and CDR2 SNEGSKA (reference sequence). With 5 bases clipped from V and 5 bases from J, the junction kept 13 bases outside the gene matches. Here the CDR3 DNA reads TGCAGTGCTCCCCAGGGACTAGCGGGGGGACAGGGCCACGAGCAGTACTTC. It is translated as CSAPQGLAGGQGHEQYF.

Only one count was recorded for this clonotype. The chain uses TRBV19 and TRBJ1-1, with no clear D. The CDR3 runs 14 residues. Germline values: CDR1 LNHDA, CDR2 SQIVND (reference sequence). V was shortened by 3 bases and J by 2 bases, with 10 bases between the two germline ends. In nucleotides, the CDR3 is TGTGCCAGTAGTATTCATCAGAAAAACACTGAAGCTTTCTTT. It is translated as CASSIHQKNTEAFF.

V usage is TRBV7-8 and J usage is TRBJ2-7; 7 bases map to TRBD1. CDR1 and CDR2 from the germline V gene are SGHVS and FQNEAQ. The CDR3 length is 15 residues. After removal of 1 base from V and 3 bases from J, the junction contained 6 bases not matched to a gene. The CDR3 sequence: CASSLGASGGYEQYF. Here the CDR3 DNA reads TGTGCCAGCAGCTTAGGAGCGTCAGGGGGCTACGAGCAGTACTTC.

The genes are TRBV7-8 and TRBJ2-6; maybe TRBD2 (6 bases). The germline V gene has CDR1 SGHVS and CDR2 FQNEAQ. CDR3 size: 16 residues. V lost 0 bases and J 2 bases, leaving 8 bases between the germline ends. This CDR3 reads CASSLAGGAGANVLTF. The CDR3 DNA reads as TGTGCCAGCAGCTTAGCCGGGGGAGCTGGGGCCAACGTCCTGACTTTC.

The chain uses TRBV24-1 and TRBJ2-3; 7 bases line up with TRBD2. Trimming removed 1 base from V and 2 bases from J; junction bases left unmatched: 8. Germline V gene sequence: CDR1 KGHDR, CDR2 SFDVKD. The CDR3 consists of 17 residues. CDR3 sequence (DNA): TGTGCCACCAGTGATTTCTCGGGCGGGGGAAACACAGATACGCAGTATTTT. Translated: CATSDFSGGGNTDTQYF.

The V call is TRBV7-2, the J call TRBJ2-5; the D is unclear. The CDR3 covers 11 residues. The V and J ends lost 6 bases and 5 bases respectively, with 7 bases between them. Germline lookup yields CDR1 SGHTA and CDR2 FQGNSA. The CDR3 nucleotides are TGTGCCAGCAGTTACACCGAGACCCAGTACTTC. Protein: CASSYTETQYF.

This clonotype has just one count. V and J are TRBV7-6 and TRBJ2-1; 14 positions match TRBD2. CDR1 is SGHVS, CDR2 FNYEAQ, per germline. The CDR3 covers 16 residues. The V and J ends lost 5 bases and 8 bases, in that order; junction bases with no gene match: 8. CDR3 in amino acids: CASSPPGLAGVHEQFF. The CDR3 DNA sequence: TGTGCCAGCAGCCCCCCGGGACTAGCGGGGGTACATGAGCAGTTCTTC. The variable domain in full, completed from reference TRBV7-6 and TRBJ2-1, reads GAGVSQSPRYKVTKRGQDVALRCDPISGHVSLYWYRQALGQGPEFLTYFNYEAQQDKSGLPNDRFSAERPEGSISTLTIQRTEQRDSAMYRCASSPPGLAGVHEQFFGPGTRLTVL.

This chain uses TRBV7-2 with TRBJ1-3; D not certain. The CDR3 is 14 residues long. The germline V gene has CDR1 SGHTA and CDR2 FQGNSA. Trimming removed 5 bases at V and 4 bases at J, with 12 bases between. CDR3 region: CASSPVQSGNTIYF. Written as DNA, the CDR3 is TGTGCCAGCAGCCCCGTCCAGAGCGGAAACACCATATATTTT. Full variable domain (remainder filled in from reference TRBV7-2 and TRBJ1-3): GAGVSQSPSNKVTEKGKDVELRCDPISGHTALYWYRQSLGQGLEFLIYFQGNSAPDKSGLPSDRFSAERTGGSVSTLTIQRTQQEDSAVYLCASSPVQSGNTIYFGEGSWLTVV.

This clonotype has at least ten counts. The gene calls are TRBV9 and TRBJ1-2; TRBD1 agrees at 7 bases. Per germline, CDR1 SGDLS and CDR2 YYNGEE. The CDR3 spans 15 residues. V was clipped by 0 bases and J by 6 bases; unmatched bases: 8. CDR3 loop: CASSVGTGDKNGYTF. CDR3 bases: TGTGCCAGCAGCGTAGGGACAGGAGACAAAAATGGCTACACCTTC.

V gene TRBV5-1 combines with J gene TRBJ2-5; D uncertain. The length of the CDR3 is 14 residues. V lost 5 bases to trimming and J lost 0 bases, with 11 bases between them. Looked up from germline, CDR1 is SGHRS and CDR2 is YFSETQ. Here the CDR3 reads CASSTTPDQETQYF. In DNA form, the CDR3 reads TGCGCCAGCAGTACTACCCCAGACCAAGAGACCCAGTACTTC.

A few counts support this clonotype. This sequence joins TRBV7-7 and TRBJ2-1, with D possibly TRBD2 on 6 matching bases. This CDR3 contains 13 residues. From germline, CDR1 is SSHAT and CDR2 FNYEAQ (reference sequence). V was cut by 1 base and J by 7 bases, with 8 bases left in between. CDR3 nucleotide sequence: TGTGCCAGCAGCTTAGAAGCGGGTAATGAGCAGTTCTTC. Translating it yields CASSLEAGNEQFF.

This clonotype was seen only a few times. The V call is TRBV10-3, the J call TRBJ1-6, with 8 bases aligning to TRBD1. With 10 bases clipped from V and 10 bases from J, the junction kept 12 bases outside the gene matches. Germline values: CDR1 ENHRY, CDR2 SYGVKD. The CDR3 extends over 14 amino acids. The CDR3 loop reads CATDLQGVGSPLHF. In DNA form, the CDR3 reads TGTGCCACCGATCTACAGGGGGTAGGGTCACCCCTCCACTTT.

The V call is TRBV3-1, the J call TRBJ2-2; D uncertain. The CDR3 is made up of 19 amino acids. V gave up 1 base and J gave up 0 bases, with 18 bases separating them. The V gene's germline CDR1 is LGHDT and CDR2 YNNKEL (reference sequence). This CDR3 reads CASSQVALGNVTNTGELFF. The CDR3 bases are TGTGCCAGCAGCCAAGTGGCGCTAGGTAACGTCACGAACACCGGGGAGCTGTTTTTT. The whole variable domain, filled in from reference TRBV3-1 and TRBJ2-2, reads DTAVSQTPKYLVTQMGNDKSIKCEQNLGHDTMYWYKQDSKKFLKIMFSYNNKELIINETVPNRFSPKSPDKAHLNLHINSLELGDSAVYFCASSQVALGNVTNTGELFFGEGSRLTVL.

A remark on this clonotype: A much larger clone differs from this one at a single base, so this may be a read error. The rearrangement links TRBV7-3 to TRBJ2-3, with 7 bases matching TRBD2. The CDR3 contains 15 residues. Germline-derived CDR1 and CDR2 are SGHTA and FQGTGA. V gave up 5 bases and J gave up 5 bases; unmatched junction bases: 10. The chain's CDR3 is CASSPLGGGRDTQYF. Written as DNA, the CDR3 is TGTGCCAGCAGCCCCCTGGGGGGGGGGAGAGATACGCAGTATTTT.

This clonotype has only a few counts. This rearrangement joins TRBV6-2 or TRBV6-3 to TRBJ2-1; TRBD1 agrees at 8 bases. The trim removed 2 bases at V and 5 bases at J, leaving 8 bases unmatched. CDR3 length equals 16 residues. Germline CDR1 reads MNHEY; CDR2 reads SVGEGT. The CDR3 spells CASSYRNRGSNNEQFF. The CDR3 nucleotides are TGTGCCAGCAGTTACCGGAACAGGGGGTCGAACAATGAGCAGTTCTTC.

The chain recombines TRBV5-1 with TRBJ2-5; D gene ambiguous. Between the trimmed V and J ends, which lost 0 bases and 4 bases, there was a span of 10 bases. Germline V gives CDR1 SGHRS, CDR2 YFSETQ. The CDR3 length is 14 residues. The CDR3 sequence is CASSLGVAGETQYF. As DNA, the CDR3 is TGCGCCAGCAGCTTGGGAGTAGCAGGAGAGACCCAGTACTTC.

The chain couples TRBV19 to TRBJ1-5; TRBD1 might be the D (6 bases). CDR3 length: 15 residues. Germline CDR1 reads LNHDA; CDR2 reads SQIVND (reference sequence). V lost 10 bases and J 1 base, leaving 17 bases between the germline ends. The CDR3 coding sequence is TGTGCCACCTCCCCAGGGGAAGTCAGCAATCAGCCCCAGCATTTT. Translated, it gives CATSPGEVSNQPQHF.

J is TRBJ2-5 and V is TRBV10-3, with TRBD2 as a possible D gene (5 bases). The germline V gene has CDR1 ENHRY and CDR2 SYGVKD. Trimming stripped 0 bases from V and 4 bases from J, with 9 bases between. This CDR3 region has 14 residues. The CDR3 DNA reads as TGTGCCATCAGTGAGTCATCGGCGGGAGAGACCCAGTACTTC. Protein: CAISESSAGETQYF.

The sample holds a few counts of this clonotype. This chain joins TRBV10-3 and TRBJ1-2, with D unresolved. V gave up 3 bases and J gave up 3 bases, with 5 bases separating them. Germline values: CDR1 ENHRY, CDR2 SYGVKD. CDR3 length: 12 amino acids. The CDR3 loop reads CAISEQYYGYTF. Here the CDR3 DNA reads TGTGCCATCAGTGAACAGTACTATGGCTACACCTTC.

This clonotype was picked up many times. The V and J genes are TRBV7-6 and TRBJ2-3, with TRBD2 matching 7 bases. The CDR3 sequence is 16 residues long. Germline CDR1 and CDR2: SGHVS and FNYEAQ. After removal of 6 bases from V and 2 bases from J, the junction contained 11 bases not matched to a gene. CDR3 loop: CASSPGLVTNTDTQYF. The CDR3 nucleotides read TGTGCCAGCAGTCCAGGACTAGTCACCAACACAGATACGCAGTATTTT.

The chain uses TRBV6-1 and TRBJ1-1, with 8 positions matching TRBD1. The germline V gene has CDR1 MNHNS and CDR2 SASEGT. The CDR3 is 12 residues long. The J segment lost 1 base and the V segment lost 10 bases, leaving 2 bases of the junction unmatched. The CDR3 sequence: CAIGQGNTEAFF. The DNA of the CDR3 is TGTGCCATCGGACAGGGGAACACTGAAGCTTTCTTT.

This chain joins TRBV7-9 and TRBJ2-3; D unresolved. The CDR3 spans 12 residues. The germline gives CDR1 SEHNR, CDR2 FQNEAQ (reference sequence). V lost 8 bases and J 6 bases, leaving 12 bases between the germline ends. The CDR3 DNA reads as TGTGCCAGCGGGTACACGGAGGATACGCAGTATTTT. Its translation is CASGYTEDTQYF.

The chain couples TRBV2 to TRBJ2-1; TRBD1 might be the D (6 bases). CDR3 size: 15 residues. Germline CDR1 is SNHLY and CDR2 is FYNNEI. Trimming left V 6 bases short and J 7 bases short, with 19 bases between. The CDR3 sequence is CASRGTDSAANEQFF. The DNA of the CDR3 is TGTGCCAGCAGGGGGACGGACAGCGCGGCGAATGAGCAGTTCTTC.

The chain employs TRBV20-1 and TRBJ2-7, with D tentatively TRBD1 or TRBD2 (5 bases each). CDR1 and CDR2 (germline): DFQATT, SNEGSKA (reference sequence). The V end lost 5 bases, the J end lost 4 bases, and 18 bases lay between the germline ends. This CDR3 has 14 amino acids. The CDR3 loop is CSAYRGTSSYEQYF. The CDR3 DNA follows: TGCAGTGCTTACCGGGGCACGAGCTCTTACGAGCAGTACTTC.

V is TRBV24-1 and J is TRBJ2-7, with D possibly being TRBD1 (6 bases). Trimming stripped 11 bases from V and 3 bases from J, with 22 bases between. CDR1 and CDR2 from the germline V gene are KGHDR and SFDVKD. This CDR3 region has 15 residues. Here the CDR3 reads CASRTVDEPDYEQYF. CDR3 nucleotides: TGTGCCAGCCGGACAGTGGATGAACCGGACTACGAGCAGTACTTC.

In its sample, this clonotype was seen once. The chain has TRBV7-3 and TRBJ2-3, with D unclear. The CDR3 extends over 14 amino acids. Trimming removed 5 bases from V and 2 bases from J, with 11 bases in between. CDR1 and CDR2 (germline): SGHTA, FQGTGA. This CDR3 is CASSGPSYTDTQYF. The CDR3 nucleotides are TGTGCCAGCAGCGGACCAAGCTACACAGATACGCAGTATTTT.